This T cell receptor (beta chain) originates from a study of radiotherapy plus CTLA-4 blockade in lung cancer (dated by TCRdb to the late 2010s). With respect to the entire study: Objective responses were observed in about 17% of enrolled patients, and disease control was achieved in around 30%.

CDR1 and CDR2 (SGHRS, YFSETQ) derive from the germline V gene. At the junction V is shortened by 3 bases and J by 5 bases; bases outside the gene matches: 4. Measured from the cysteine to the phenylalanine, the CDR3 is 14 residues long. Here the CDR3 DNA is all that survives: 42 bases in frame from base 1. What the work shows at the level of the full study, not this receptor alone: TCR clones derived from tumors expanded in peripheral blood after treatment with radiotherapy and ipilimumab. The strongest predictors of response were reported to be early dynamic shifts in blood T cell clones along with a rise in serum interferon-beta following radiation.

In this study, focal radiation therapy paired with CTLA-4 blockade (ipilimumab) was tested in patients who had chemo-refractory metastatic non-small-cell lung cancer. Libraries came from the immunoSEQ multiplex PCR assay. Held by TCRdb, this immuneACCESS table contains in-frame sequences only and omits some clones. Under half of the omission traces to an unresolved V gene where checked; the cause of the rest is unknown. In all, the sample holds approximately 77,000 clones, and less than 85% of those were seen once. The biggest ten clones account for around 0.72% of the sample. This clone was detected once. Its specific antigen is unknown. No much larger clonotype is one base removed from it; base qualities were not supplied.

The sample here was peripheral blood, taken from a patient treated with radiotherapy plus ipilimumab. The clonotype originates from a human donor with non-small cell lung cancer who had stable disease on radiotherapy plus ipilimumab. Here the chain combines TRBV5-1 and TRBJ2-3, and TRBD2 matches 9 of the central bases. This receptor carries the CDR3 CASSWGLAEDTQYF. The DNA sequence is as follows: TGCGCCAGCAGCTGGGGACTAGCAGAAGATACGCAGTATTTT.